This TCR beta chain was sequenced for a study of blood T cell repertoires in COVID-19. Across the whole study: PBMCs, B-cell-depleted T cells, or T cells were the source of the cDNA or gDNA that made up the material.

Assay used: immunoSEQ multiplex PCR; TCRdb lists only in-frame clones, some missing. The sample has approximately 490,000 clones; 80% to 90% are singletons. Trimming left V 1 base short and J 8 bases short, with 9 bases between. CDR1 is LGHNT, CDR2 FRNRAP, per germline. The CDR3 is 13 amino acids. The chain links TRBV12-5 to TRBJ1-5; D is perhaps TRBD1 (6 bases). This sequence was found in a woman in her fifties or sixties who had recovered from COVID-19. The source material was PBMCs or T cells enriched from blood (not recorded which). The CDR3 region is CASGLGGREPQHF. Written as DNA, the CDR3 is TGTGCTAGTGGTTTGGGGGGGCGGGAGCCCCAGCATTTT.